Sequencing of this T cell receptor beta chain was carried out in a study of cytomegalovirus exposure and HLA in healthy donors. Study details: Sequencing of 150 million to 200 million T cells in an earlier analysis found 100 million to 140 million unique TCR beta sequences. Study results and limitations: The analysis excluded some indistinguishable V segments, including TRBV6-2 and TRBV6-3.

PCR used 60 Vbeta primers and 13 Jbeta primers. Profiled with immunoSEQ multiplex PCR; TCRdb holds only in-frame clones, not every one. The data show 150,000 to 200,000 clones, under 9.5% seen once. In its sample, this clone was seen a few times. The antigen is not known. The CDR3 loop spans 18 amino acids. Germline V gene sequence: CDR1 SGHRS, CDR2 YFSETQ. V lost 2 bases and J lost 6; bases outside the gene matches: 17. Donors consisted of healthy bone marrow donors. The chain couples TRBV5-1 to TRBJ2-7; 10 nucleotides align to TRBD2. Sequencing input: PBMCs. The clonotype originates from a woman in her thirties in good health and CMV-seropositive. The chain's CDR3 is CASSFWSGGSGRAIEQYF. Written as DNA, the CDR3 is TGCGCCAGCAGCTTTTGGAGTGGTGGGAGCGGGAGGGCCATCGAGCAGTACTTC.